A selection of T cell receptor beta chains follows, all from one sample in a study of identical twins. Via MiXCR, TCRdb re-called the 5' RACE reads, giving one row per CDR3 protein. The sample includes around 650,000 distinct CDR3 sequences, just over 7% seen only once; the top ten take 1.6%. These same data were also listed under a study on yellow fever vaccine responses in identical twins.

Sequencing input: PBMCs. Every receptor here comes from a woman between 18 and 30 years old in good health. The CDR3 runs from the conserved cysteine through the conserved F or W. The D gene is left open where the match is weak. Clone size appears in some rows only: once, few, many, or a class for an expanded clone.

d_call,clone_size,v_call,j_call,cdr3_nt,cdr3_aa
-,few,TRBV15,TRBJ2-1,TGTGCCACCAGCAGAGGCGGAGGGACAGTCGATGAGCAGTTCTTC,CATSRGGGTVDEQFF
-,many,TRBV3-1,TRBJ2-2,TGTGCCAGCAGCCAAGTCTTCAACACCGGGGAGCTGTTTTTT,CASSQVFNTGELFF
-,many,TRBV11-1,TRBJ2-1,TGTGCCAGCAGCTTAAACTCCATCGGATCCTACAATGAGCAGTTCTTC,CASSLNSIGSYNEQFF
TRBD2,few,TRBV6-5,TRBJ2-2,TGTGCCAGCAGTTATGCGGGGGGCCTCACCGGGGAGCTGTTTTTT,CASSYAGGLTGELFF
-,many,TRBV12-3/TRBV12-4,TRBJ2-2,TGTGCCAGCAGTTTATTGGGGGAGGTTCGGGAGCTGTTTTTT,CASSLLGEVRELFF
-,many,TRBV11-2,TRBJ2-2,TGTGCCAGCAGCTTGACCGGGTTTAGAAACACCGGGGAGCTGTTTTTT,CASSLTGFRNTGELFF
-,many,TRBV20-1,TRBJ2-2,TGCAGTGCTAGAATTCCCCTAAAGGGCGCCAAGGGGACCGGGGAGCTGTTTTTT,CSARIPLKGAKGTGELFF
-,few,TRBV12-3/TRBV12-4,TRBJ2-3,TGTGCCAGCAGCCACCGGGACACCCGCACAGATACGCAGTATTTT,CASSHRDTRTDTQYF
TRBD2,few,TRBV13,TRBJ2-2,TGTGCCAGCAGCACACTAATTCTAGCGGAGGACACCGGGGAGCTGTTTTTT,CASSTLILAEDTGELFF
-,-,TRBV29-1,TRBJ2-5,TGCAGCGTTGGAACCGAGACCCAGTACTTC,CSVGTETQYF
-,many,TRBV6-6,TRBJ2-1,TGTGCCAGCAGAACTATCAATGAGCAGTTCTTC,CASRTINEQFF
-,-,TRBV29-1,TRBJ2-3,TGCAGCATTGAGGGTGGCAGACACACAGATACGCAGTATTTT,CSIEGGRHTDTQYF
TRBD2,-,TRBV5-1,TRBJ2-6,TGCGCCAGCAGCCAATTAGGGGGACTAGTTTCTGGGGCCAACGTCCTGACTTTC,CASSQLGGLVSGANVLTF
-,many,TRBV27,TRBJ1-5,TGTGCCAGCAGTTTGAGGACTGGAGCGAATCAGCCCCAGCATTTT,CASSLRTGANQPQHF
TRBD1,few,TRBV12-3/TRBV12-4,TRBJ2-1,TGTGCCAGCAGGCCGACAGGGGCCTACAATGAGCAGTTCTTC,CASRPTGAYNEQFF
TRBD1,-,TRBV25-1,TRBJ1-4,TGTGCCAGCAGTGGCAGGGGGAGGAATGAAAAACTGTTTTTT,CASSGRGRNEKLFF
-,many,TRBV15,TRBJ2-5,TGTGCCACCAGCAGAGATGGGGTGACACAAGAGACCCAGTACTTC,CATSRDGVTQETQYF
-,many,TRBV2,TRBJ1-4,TGTGCCAGCAGTGAAGGGGGCGCAACTAATGAAAAACTGTTTTTT,CASSEGGATNEKLFF
TRBD1,few,TRBV20-1,TRBJ1-6,TGCAGTGCTAGACCTACGGGACAGGTTAATTCACCCCTCCACTTT,CSARPTGQVNSPLHF
TRBD2,many,TRBV6-1,TRBJ2-3,TGTGCCAGCAGTAAACTAGCGGGGGGATCGAATACGCAGTATTTT,CASSKLAGGSNTQYF
-,-,TRBV5-1,TRBJ2-2,TGCGCCAGCAGCTTGGAGAGGTGGCCCCCGACCACCGGGGAGCTGTTTTTT,CASSLERWPPTTGELFF
-,many,TRBV28,TRBJ2-5,TGTGCCAGCAGCTTTCTTGGCGATTCGGGCCAAGAGACCCAGTACTTC,CASSFLGDSGQETQYF
-,few,TRBV7-2,TRBJ2-4,TGTGCCAGCAGCCCCAAAGGACCTCGTCTAGCCAAAAACATTCAGTACTTC,CASSPKGPRLAKNIQYF
-,many,TRBV28,TRBJ1-1,TGTGCCAGCAGTTTAAGTAACACTGAAGCTTTCTTT,CASSLSNTEAFF
TRBD1,many,TRBV5-1,TRBJ1-1,TGCGCCAGCAGCTTGGTAGGGGCAGGGGGCCCGAACACTGAAGCTTTCTTT,CASSLVGAGGPNTEAFF
-,many,TRBV9,TRBJ2-7,TGTGCCAGCAGCGGATCCGAAATGGTCTACGAGCAGTACTTC,CASSGSEMVYEQYF
TRBD2,few,TRBV10-2,TRBJ2-2,TGCGCCAGCAGTGCTAGCGGGGGCTCCTCGTGGGAGCTGTTTTTT,CASSASGGSSWELFF
-,few,TRBV6-1,TRBJ2-1,TGTGCCAGCAGTCAGCAAAAGGACAGCTACAATGAGCAGTTCTTC,CASSQQKDSYNEQFF
-,many,TRBV12-3/TRBV12-4,TRBJ1-1,TGTGCCAGCAGTTTAAGGACTGAAGCTTTCTTT,CASSLRTEAFF
-,few,TRBV14,TRBJ2-1,TGTGCCAGCAGCCAGGGTGCGGGGGCGGGTCCCTACAATGAGCAGTTCTTC,CASSQGAGAGPYNEQFF
-,many,TRBV4-1,TRBJ1-4,TGCGCCAGCAGCCAAGCCATGGAAAAACTGTTTTTT,CASSQAMEKLFF